The 15 T cell receptor beta chains presented below share a single source sample, sequenced in a study of spatial heterogeneity in lung cancer. TCRdb used MiXCR to reprocess the 5' RACE reads, holding one entry per CDR3 protein. The profile covers 2,000 to 3,000 distinct CDR3 sequences, with around 13% appearing a single time and just over 55% taken by the ten largest. Time point reported: sample taken at primary tumor resection. Sequencing was performed on whole RNA extracted from tumor and nontumor lung tissue, or from frozen PBMC, and the material was left unsorted. The source material was PBMCs, sampled at surgery. These receptor sequences come from a male donor with early-stage non-small cell lung cancer.

By sample fraction, this clonotype is medium-sized. The gene calls are TRBV20-1 and TRBJ2-1; 8 bases align to TRBD2. Germline lookup yields CDR1 DFQATT and CDR2 SNEGSKA (reference sequence). This CDR3 has 15 amino acids. The J segment lost 6 bases and the V segment lost 2 bases, leaving 9 bases of the junction unmatched. The CDR3 here is CSARKGREVVNEQFF. DNA for the CDR3: TGCAGTGCTAGAAAGGGGCGGGAGGTGGTCAATGAGCAGTTCTTC.

This clonotype has only a few counts. A single base separates this from a much larger clone, so it may be a read error. The J gene is TRBJ2-5, the V gene TRBV6-6, with D hard to call. This CDR3 has 18 residues. Germline assignment: CDR1 MNHNY and CDR2 SVGAGI (reference sequence). As DNA, the CDR3 is TGTACCAGCAGTCCCTTAGGCCCCGAGAGGAAGGCTTTCTGGACCCAGTACTTC. The encoded protein is CTSSPLGPERKAFWTQYF.

The CDR3 is CASSTGTSGRTAYEQYF. As DNA, the CDR3 is TGTGCCAGTAGTACTGGGACTAGCGGGAGGACCGCCTACGAGCAGTACTTC. The V and J genes are TRBV19 and TRBJ2-7, with TRBD2 matching over 15 bases. V lost 4 bases and J lost 2; bases outside the gene matches: 6. Germline values: CDR1 LNHDA, CDR2 SQIVND (reference sequence). This CDR3 has 17 residues.

This clonotype showed up many times. This chain connects TRBV4-3 to TRBJ2-3; 7 bases match TRBD2. The V gene end was trimmed by 4 bases and the J gene end by 1 base; junction bases not matched to a gene: 14. Germline V gene sequence: CDR1 LGHNA, CDR2 YSLEER. The CDR3 sequence is 18 residues long. CDR3 in DNA: TGCGCCAGCAGCCTTTTGAAGGCTAGCGGAAGACGCACAGATACGCAGTATTTT. Translating it yields CASSLLKASGRRTDTQYF.

This clonotype showed up many times. The chain couples TRBV11-2 to TRBJ2-1; a weak D match, TRBD2 (5 bases). The V gene lost 5 bases and the J gene lost 9 bases, with 23 bases spanning the gap. The germline gives CDR1 SGHAT, CDR2 FQNNGV. The CDR3 contains 16 residues. In DNA, the CDR3 is TGTGCCAGCAGCCCGCGTTTGGGGAACTACCGGGGTGAGCAGTTCTTC. Its protein product is CASSPRLGNYRGEQFF.

This clonotype was seen repeatedly, ten times or more. The V call is TRBV7-2, the J call TRBJ2-2; TRBD1 matches at 8 bases. The V gene end was trimmed by 5 bases and the J gene end by 3 bases; junction bases not matched to a gene: 8. Germline lookup yields CDR1 SGHTA and CDR2 FQGNSA. CDR3 size: 16 residues. This CDR3 reads CASSASGTGHTGELFF. The CDR3 DNA is TGTGCCAGCAGCGCCTCCGGGACAGGACACACCGGGGAGCTGTTTTTT.

In this sample, this clonotype turned up a few times. The chain couples TRBV29-1 to TRBJ1-1; tentatively, D is TRBD1 (5 bases). Trimming left V 1 base short and J 6 bases short, with 12 bases between. The germline V gene encodes CDR1 SQVTM and CDR2 ANQGSEA. The CDR3 is 13 residues long. The CDR3 is CSVEGGPGPEAFF. CDR3 nucleotide sequence: TGCAGCGTTGAAGGGGGCCCGGGCCCTGAAGCTTTCTTT.

This clonotype was counted at least ten times. The CDR3 bases are TGTGCCAGCAGTGGAGAGTCAAGCGGGGGGTGGCAAGAGACCCAGTACTTC. Amino acid sequence: CASSGESSGGWQETQYF. The chain carries TRBV2 and TRBJ2-5, with 9 nucleotides matching TRBD2. Germline assignment: CDR1 SNHLY and CDR2 FYNNEI. CDR3 length: 17 amino acids. J gave up 2 bases and V 4 bases, and 11 bases lay outside the gene matches.

This clonotype was observed many times. CDR3 bases: TGTGCCAGCAGTGAAGGGGACTTCTACGAGCAGTACTTC. This gives the protein CASSEGDFYEQYF. V and J are TRBV2 and TRBJ2-7; TRBD2 might be the D (6 bases). Trimming removed 1 base at V and 3 bases at J, with 7 bases between. The V gene's germline CDR1 is SNHLY and CDR2 FYNNEI. The CDR3 is 13 residues long.

In this sample, this clonotype is medium-sized. This chain links TRBV29-1 with TRBJ2-1; perhaps TRBD1 as D (6 bases). This CDR3 is 12 amino acids long. The germline CDR1 and CDR2 sequences are SQVTM and ANQGSEA. The V end lost 4 bases, the J end lost 4 bases, and 8 bases lay between the germline ends. The CDR3 DNA reads as TGCAGCGTTGGGCAGGGGTACAATGAGCAGTTCTTC. This codes for CSVGQGYNEQFF.

By sample share, this clonotype is medium-sized. The chain recombines TRBV11-2 with TRBJ2-3; unclear D gene. There are 16 residues in the CDR3. The germline gives CDR1 SGHAT, CDR2 FQNNGV. V was pared by 2 bases and J by 0 bases, with 12 bases between. The CDR3 DNA is TGTGCCAGCAGCTTATTATTGGATTCTAGCACAGATACGCAGTATTTT. It is translated as CASSLLLDSSTDTQYF.

This clonotype was picked up many times. The rearrangement links TRBV5-5 to TRBJ2-7, with TRBD2 as a possible D gene (6 bases). This CDR3 comprises 12 residues. Germline V gene lookup returns CDR1 SGHKS and CDR2 YYEKEE (reference sequence). The V end was cut by 2 bases, the J end by 6 bases, with 9 bases between. CDR3 bases: TGTGCCAGCAGCTTTGGGGACTCCGAGCAGTACTTC. Translated: CASSFGDSEQYF.

This clonotype has a count of ten or more. This chain connects TRBV6-2 or TRBV6-3 to TRBJ2-2; unclear D gene. Trimming took 2 bases from V and 1 from J, leaving 2 bases between them. The CDR3 consists of 13 residues. Germline V gene lookup returns CDR1 MNHEY and CDR2 SVGEGT. The chain's CDR3 is CASSYQNTGELFF. In DNA, the CDR3 is TGTGCCAGCAGTTACCAGAACACCGGGGAGCTGTTTTTT.

In this sample, this clonotype is medium-sized. The chain recombines TRBV5-8 with TRBJ1-4; 8 nucleotides line up with TRBD1. CDR3 length equals 14 residues. Trimming took 5 bases from V and 7 from J; bases not matched to a gene: 7. Germline CDR1 reads SGHTS; CDR2 reads YDEGEE. CDR3 coding DNA: TGTGCCAGCAGACACCAGGGGGCTGCTGAAAAACTGTTTTTT. Amino acids: CASRHQGAAEKLFF. The full variable domain, with the rest looked up from reference TRBV5-8 and TRBJ1-4, is EAGVTQSPTHLIKTRGQQATLRCSPISGHTSVYWYQQALGLGLQFLLWYDEGEERNRGNFPPRFSGRQFPNYSSELNVNALELEDSALYLCASRHQGAAEKLFFGSGTQLSVL.

This clonotype was seen ten or more times. The chain carries TRBV27 and TRBJ1-5; 8 bases fit TRBD1. CDR3 size: 16 residues. Trimming at V came to 3 bases and at J to 6 bases, leaving 10 bases not matched to a gene. Germline values: CDR1 MNHEY, CDR2 SMNVEV (reference sequence). The CDR3 is CASSLTTGQGRQPQHF. In DNA, the CDR3 is TGTGCCAGCAGTTTGACGACCGGACAGGGACGTCAGCCCCAGCATTTT.